This TCR beta chain stems from a study of T cell responses to AZD1222 COVID-19 vaccine. Study-wide context: Some second doses came at about 4 weeks and others at about 12 weeks; these were pooled.

To note about this clone: The antigen remains undetermined.

Broader study findings: Seropositivity was recorded at baseline in only 6 or 7 AZD1222 recipients. CD4 TCRs linked to vaccination spanned spike, dominating at 160-218 and 743-854. Unmutated variant regions reportedly attract nearly half of all spike-specific TCRs.

The ends were cut back, 0 bases at V and 6 bases at J, with 8 bases in the middle. CDR1 and CDR2 from the germline V gene are SGHRS and YFSETQ. The length of the CDR3 is 13 residues. Produced via immunoSEQ multiplex PCR; TCRdb's table is partial and in-frame only. The sample consists of around 160,000 clones, less than 95% of them appearing once. The TCR was taken from an adult in good health. This chain connects TRBV5-1 to TRBJ2-3; D not certain. Sequenced here: peripheral blood, sampled on day 0 of AZD1222 vaccination. In DNA form, the CDR3 reads TGCGCCAGCAGCTTGGCCGGCGCGGATACGCAGTATTTT. It encodes CASSLAGADTQYF. The variable domain in full, completed from reference TRBV5-1 and TRBJ2-3, reads KAGVTQTPRYLIKTRGQQVTLSCSPISGHRSVSWYQQTPGQGLQFLFEYFSETQRNKGNFPGRFSGRQFSNSRSEMNVSTLELGDSALYLCASSLAGADTQYFGPGTRLTVL.